This T cell receptor (beta chain) was documented in a study of T cells in localized non-small cell lung cancer. Regarding this clone: The antigen is not known.

Study-wide results and limits: Uninvolved adjacent lung showed the highest T cell clonality, exceeding tumor.

V lost 2 bases and J 10 bases, leaving 14 bases between the germline ends. The CDR3 totals 14 residues. Germline values: CDR1 KGHSH, CDR2 LQKENI. Profiled with immunoSEQ multiplex PCR; TCRdb holds only in-frame clones, not every one. The sample has over a thousand clones, 36% seen once. The input for sequencing was normal lung tissue next to the tumor, taken before any cancer treatment. This clonotype originated in a man aged 35-75 years with stage III lung adenocarcinoma. J is TRBJ1-4 and V is TRBV18; no clear D. CDR3 sequence (DNA): TGTGCCAGCTCACCATTGTCAGGAGTAGGAAAACTGTTTTTT. This gives the protein CASSPLSGVGKLFF.